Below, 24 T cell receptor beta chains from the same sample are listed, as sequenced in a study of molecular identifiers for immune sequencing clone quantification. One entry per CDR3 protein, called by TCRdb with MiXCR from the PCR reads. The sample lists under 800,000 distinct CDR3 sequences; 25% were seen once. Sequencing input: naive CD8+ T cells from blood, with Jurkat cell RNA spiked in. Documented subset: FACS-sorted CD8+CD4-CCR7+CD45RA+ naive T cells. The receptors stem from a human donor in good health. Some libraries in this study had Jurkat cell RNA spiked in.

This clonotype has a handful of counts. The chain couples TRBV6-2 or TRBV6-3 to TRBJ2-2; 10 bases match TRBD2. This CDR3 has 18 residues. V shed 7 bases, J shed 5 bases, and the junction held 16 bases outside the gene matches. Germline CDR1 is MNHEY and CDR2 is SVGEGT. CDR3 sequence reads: CASKSTQLRTSGTGELFF. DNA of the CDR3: TGTGCCAGCAAATCTACCCAATTAAGGACTAGCGGTACCGGGGAGCTGTTTTTT.

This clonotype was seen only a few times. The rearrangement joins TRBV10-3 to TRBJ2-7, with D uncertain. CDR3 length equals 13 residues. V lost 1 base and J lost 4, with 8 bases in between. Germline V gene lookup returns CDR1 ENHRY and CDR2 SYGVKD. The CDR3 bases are TGTGCCATCAGTGAGTTAAGGTGGTACGAGCAGTACTTC. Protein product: CAISELRWYEQYF.

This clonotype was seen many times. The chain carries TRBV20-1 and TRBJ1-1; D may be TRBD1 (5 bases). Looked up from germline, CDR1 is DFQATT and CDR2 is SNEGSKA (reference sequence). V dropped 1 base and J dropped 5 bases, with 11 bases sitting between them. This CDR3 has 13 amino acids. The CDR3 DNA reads TGCAGTGCTAGAGCGGGACGCGGGACTGAAGCTTTCTTT. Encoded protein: CSARAGRGTEAFF.

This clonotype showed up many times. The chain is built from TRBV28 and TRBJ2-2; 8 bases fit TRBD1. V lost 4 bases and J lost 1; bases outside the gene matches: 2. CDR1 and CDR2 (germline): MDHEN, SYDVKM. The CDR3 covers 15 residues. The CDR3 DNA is TGTGCCAGCAGTTCGGACAGGGAGAACACCGGGGAGCTGTTTTTT. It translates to CASSSDRENTGELFF.

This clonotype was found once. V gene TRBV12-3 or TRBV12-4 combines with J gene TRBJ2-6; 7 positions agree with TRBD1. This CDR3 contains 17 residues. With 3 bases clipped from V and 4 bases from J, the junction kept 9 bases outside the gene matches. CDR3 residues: CASSFGDSVYGANVLTF. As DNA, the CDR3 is TGTGCCAGCAGTTTCGGGGACAGCGTGTACGGGGCCAACGTCCTGACTTTC.

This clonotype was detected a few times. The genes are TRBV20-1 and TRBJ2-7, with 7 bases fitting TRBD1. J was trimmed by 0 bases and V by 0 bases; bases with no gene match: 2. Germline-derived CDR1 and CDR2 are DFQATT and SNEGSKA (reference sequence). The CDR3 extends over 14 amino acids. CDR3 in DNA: TGCAGTGCTAGAGAGACAGGGAGCTCCTACGAGCAGTACTTC. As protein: CSARETGSSYEQYF.

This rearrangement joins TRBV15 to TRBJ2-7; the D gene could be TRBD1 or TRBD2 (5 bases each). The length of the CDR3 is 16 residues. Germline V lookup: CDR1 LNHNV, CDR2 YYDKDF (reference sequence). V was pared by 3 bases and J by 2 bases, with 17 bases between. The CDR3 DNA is TGTGCCACCAGCAGGCTCTGGGACGGGCCTGCCTACGAGCAGTACTTC. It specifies CATSRLWDGPAYEQYF.

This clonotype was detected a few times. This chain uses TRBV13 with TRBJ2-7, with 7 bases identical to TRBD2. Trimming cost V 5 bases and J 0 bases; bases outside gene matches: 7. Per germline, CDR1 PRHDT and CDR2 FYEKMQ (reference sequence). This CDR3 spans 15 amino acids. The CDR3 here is CASSAGLGSSYEQYF. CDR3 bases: TGTGCCAGCAGCGCCGGACTAGGGAGCTCCTACGAGCAGTACTTC.

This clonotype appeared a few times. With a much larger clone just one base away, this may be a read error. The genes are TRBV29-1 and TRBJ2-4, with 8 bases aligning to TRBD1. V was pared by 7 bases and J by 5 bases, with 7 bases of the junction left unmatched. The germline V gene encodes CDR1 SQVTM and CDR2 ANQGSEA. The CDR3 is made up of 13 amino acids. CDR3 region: CSATVTGENIQYF. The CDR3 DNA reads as TGCAGCGCGACTGTGACAGGGGAAAACATTCAGTACTTC.

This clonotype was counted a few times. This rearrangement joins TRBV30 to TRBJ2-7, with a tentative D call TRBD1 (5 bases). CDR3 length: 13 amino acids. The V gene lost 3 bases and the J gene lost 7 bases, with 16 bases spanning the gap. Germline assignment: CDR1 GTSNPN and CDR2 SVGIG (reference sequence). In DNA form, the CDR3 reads TGTGCCTGGAGAAATCCAGGGTTCTGGGAGCAGTACTTC. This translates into CAWRNPGFWEQYF. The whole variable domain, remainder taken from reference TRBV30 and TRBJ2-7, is SQTIHQWPATLVQPVGSPLSLECTVEGTSNPNLYWYRQAAGRGLQLLFYSVGIGQISSEVPQNLSASRPQDRQFILSSKKLLLSDSGFYLCAWRNPGFWEQYFGPGTRLTVT.

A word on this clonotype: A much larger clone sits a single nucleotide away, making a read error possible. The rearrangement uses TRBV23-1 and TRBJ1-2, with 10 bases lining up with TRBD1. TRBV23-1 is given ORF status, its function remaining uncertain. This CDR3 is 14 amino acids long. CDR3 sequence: CASSHRQGAVGYAF. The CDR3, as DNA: TGCGCCAGCAGTCACCGACAGGGGGCCGTTGGCTACGCCTTC.

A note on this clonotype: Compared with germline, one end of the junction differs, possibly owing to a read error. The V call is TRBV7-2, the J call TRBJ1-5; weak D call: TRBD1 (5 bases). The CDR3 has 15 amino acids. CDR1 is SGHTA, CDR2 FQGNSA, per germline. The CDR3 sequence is CAGGPVGGYNRPQHF. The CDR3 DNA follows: TGTGCCGGCGGCCCCGTTGGGGGTTATAATCGGCCCCAGCATTTT.

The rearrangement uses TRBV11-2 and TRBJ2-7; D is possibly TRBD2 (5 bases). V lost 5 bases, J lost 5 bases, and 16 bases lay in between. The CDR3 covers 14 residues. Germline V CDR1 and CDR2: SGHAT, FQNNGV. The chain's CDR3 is CASSSRTAGDEQYF. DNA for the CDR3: TGTGCCAGCAGCAGTAGAACAGCCGGGGACGAGCAGTACTTC.

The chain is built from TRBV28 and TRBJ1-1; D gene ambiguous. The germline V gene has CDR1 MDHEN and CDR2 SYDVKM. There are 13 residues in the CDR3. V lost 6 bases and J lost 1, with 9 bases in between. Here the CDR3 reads CASRWATNTEAFF. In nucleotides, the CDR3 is TGTGCCAGCAGGTGGGCCACGAACACTGAAGCTTTCTTT.

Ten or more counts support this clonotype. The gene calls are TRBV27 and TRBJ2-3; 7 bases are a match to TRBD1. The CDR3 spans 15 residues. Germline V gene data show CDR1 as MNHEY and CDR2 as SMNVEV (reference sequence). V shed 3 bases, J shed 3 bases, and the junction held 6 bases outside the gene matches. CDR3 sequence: CASSFGDRVTDTQYF. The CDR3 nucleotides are TGTGCCAGCAGTTTTGGAGACAGGGTAACAGATACGCAGTATTTT.

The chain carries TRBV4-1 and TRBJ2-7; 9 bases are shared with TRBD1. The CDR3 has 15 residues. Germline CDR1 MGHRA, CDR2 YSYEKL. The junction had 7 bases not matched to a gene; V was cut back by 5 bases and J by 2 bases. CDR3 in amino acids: CASSFLDRGTYEQYF. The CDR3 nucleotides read TGCGCCAGCAGCTTTTTAGACAGGGGGACCTACGAGCAGTACTTC.

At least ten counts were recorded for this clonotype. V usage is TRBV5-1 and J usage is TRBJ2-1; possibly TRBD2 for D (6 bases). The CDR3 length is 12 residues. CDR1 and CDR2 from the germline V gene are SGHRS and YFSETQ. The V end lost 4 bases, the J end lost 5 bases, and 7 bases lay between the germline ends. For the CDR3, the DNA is TGCGCCAGCAGCACGGGGGACAATGAGCAGTTCTTC. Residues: CASSTGDNEQFF.

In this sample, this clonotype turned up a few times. The CDR3 region has the DNA TGTGCCAGCAGCTACGGAACTAGACGGACAGATACGCAGTATTTT. It encodes CASSYGTRRTDTQYF. The chain employs TRBV6-2 or TRBV6-3 and TRBJ2-3; maybe TRBD2 (5 bases). The CDR3 contains 15 residues. The ends were cut back, 6 bases at V and 3 bases at J, with 16 bases in the middle. CDR1 and CDR2 (germline): MNHEY, SVGEGT.

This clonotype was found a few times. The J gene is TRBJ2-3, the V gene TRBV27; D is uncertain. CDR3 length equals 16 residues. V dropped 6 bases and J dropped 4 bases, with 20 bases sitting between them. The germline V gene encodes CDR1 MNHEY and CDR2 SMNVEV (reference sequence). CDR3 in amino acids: CASSYSGTPAADTQYF. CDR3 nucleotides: TGTGCCAGCAGCTACTCCGGAACTCCCGCCGCAGATACGCAGTATTTT.

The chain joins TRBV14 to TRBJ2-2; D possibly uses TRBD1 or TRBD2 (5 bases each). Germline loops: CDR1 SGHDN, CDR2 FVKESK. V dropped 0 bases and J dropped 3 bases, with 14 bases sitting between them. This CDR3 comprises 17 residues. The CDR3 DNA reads TGTGCCAGCAGCCAAGATGTGTGGGGACCCGACACCGGGGAGCTGTTTTTT. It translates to CASSQDVWGPDTGELFF.

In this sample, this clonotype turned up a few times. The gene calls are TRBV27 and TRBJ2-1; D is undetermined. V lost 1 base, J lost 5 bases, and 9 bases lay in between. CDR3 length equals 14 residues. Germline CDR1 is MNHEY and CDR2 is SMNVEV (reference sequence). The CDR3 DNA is TGTGCCAGCAGTTTATTCCTAGGGAACAATGAGCAGTTCTTC. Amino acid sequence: CASSLFLGNNEQFF.

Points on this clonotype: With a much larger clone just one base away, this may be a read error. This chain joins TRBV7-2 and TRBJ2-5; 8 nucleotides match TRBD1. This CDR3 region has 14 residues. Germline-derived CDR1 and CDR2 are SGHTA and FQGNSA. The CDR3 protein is CASSLMGQAEPQYF. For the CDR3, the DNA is TGTGCCAGCAGCTTAATGGGACAGGCAGAGCCCCAGTACTTC.

The CDR3 DNA reads TGTGCCAGCAGTTTCTGGACGACATCCGGCTACACCTTC. The encoded protein is CASSFWTTSGYTF. The chain joins TRBV12-3 or TRBV12-4 to TRBJ1-2, with unresolved D. Trimming left V 3 bases short and J 8 bases short, with 13 bases between. CDR3 length: 13 residues.

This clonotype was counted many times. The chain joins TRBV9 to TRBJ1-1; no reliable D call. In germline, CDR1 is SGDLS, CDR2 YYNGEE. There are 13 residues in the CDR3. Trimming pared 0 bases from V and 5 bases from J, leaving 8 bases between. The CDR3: CASSVEGETEAFF. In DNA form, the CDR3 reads TGTGCCAGCAGCGTAGAGGGCGAGACTGAAGCTTTCTTT.